A single sample gave rise to the 20 T cell receptor beta chains below, sequenced in a study of a mutant IDH1 vaccine in newly diagnosed glioma. Time point reported: week 5, during vaccination. Every vaccine dose comprised 300 ug of mutant IDH1 20-mer peptide plus topical imiquimod. Their antigens are not known. TCRdb's copy holds only in-frame clones and misses some; the assay was immunoSEQ multiplex PCR. Of roughly 28,000 clones listed, 89% are singletons. Source: PBMCs, taken from a glioma patient whose treatment included an IDH1 peptide vaccine. The receptors shown here come from a man younger than 35 with glioma.

The chain joins TRBV9 to TRBJ2-1, with 7 bases fitting TRBD2. There are 14 residues in the CDR3. Per germline, CDR1 SGDLS and CDR2 YYNGEE. V trimming: 4 bases; J trimming: 3 bases; junction bases outside the gene matches: 4. CDR3 residues: CASSRRGGYNEQFF. In DNA, the CDR3 is TGTGCCAGCAGCAGACGCGGGGGCTACAATGAGCAGTTCTTC.

This rearrangement joins TRBV18 to TRBJ2-1; 10 nucleotides align to TRBD1. The CDR3 runs to 16 residues. Germline CDR1 KGHSH, CDR2 LQKENI. V dropped 3 bases and J dropped 5; count of bases not matched to a gene: 7. The CDR3 coding sequence is TGTGCCAGCTCACCCCGGACAGGGGGTCAGCACAATGAGCAGTTCTTC. It yields the protein CASSPRTGGQHNEQFF.

The chain joins TRBV5-5 to TRBJ2-7; D unresolved. CDR1 and CDR2 from the germline V gene are SGHKS and YYEKEE (reference sequence). This CDR3 has 14 amino acids. V gave up 2 bases and J gave up 1 base, with 10 bases separating them. CDR3: CASSLLPGSYEQYF. The DNA for the CDR3 is TGTGCCAGCAGCTTACTTCCCGGGTCCTACGAGCAGTACTTC.

A single count supports this clone. The V and J genes are TRBV29-1 and TRBJ1-1; D is uncertain. Germline V lookup: CDR1 SQVTM, CDR2 ANQGSEA. CDR3 length equals 14 residues. The germline V and J ends were trimmed by 2 bases and 5 bases, with 15 bases remaining between them. The CDR3 DNA reads as TGCAGCGTTGAAACGATGGGGAGTTGGACTGAAGCTTTCTTT. Translating it yields CSVETMGSWTEAFF.

V is TRBV15 and J is TRBJ2-3; maybe TRBD2 (7 bases). The CDR3 contains 17 residues. The V end lost 2 bases, the J end lost 4 bases, and 19 bases lay between the germline ends. CDR1 and CDR2 from the germline V gene are LNHNV and YYDKDF (reference sequence). The CDR3 protein is CATSRSGGGGGADTQYF. CDR3 in DNA: TGTGCCACCAGCAGATCTGGGGGCGGAGGGGGGGCAGATACGCAGTATTTT.

This CDR3 reads CAWSGLSTDTQYF. CDR3 nucleotides: TGTGCCTGGAGTGGGCTTAGCACAGATACGCAGTATTTT. The rearrangement links TRBV30 to TRBJ2-3; D is ambiguous. This CDR3 contains 13 residues. The V end lost 1 base, the J end lost 0 bases, and 5 bases lay between the germline ends. Germline CDR1 and CDR2: GTSNPN and SVGIG (reference sequence). The variable domain in full, completed from reference TRBV30 and TRBJ2-3, reads SQTIHQWPATLVQPVGSPLSLECTVEGTSNPNLYWYRQAAGRGLQLLFYSVGIGQISSEVPQNLSASRPQDRQFILSSKKLLLSDSGFYLCAWSGLSTDTQYFGPGTRLTVL.

Concerning this clone itself: At one end, the junction sequence differs from germline, possibly due to a read error. The chain is built from TRBV30 and TRBJ1-2; a possible D gene is TRBD1 (5 bases). Per the germline V gene, CDR1 is GTSNPN and CDR2 is SVGIG (reference sequence). The CDR3 totals 12 residues. The CDR3 coding sequence is TGTGCCTGGAGTGACCTGGGACCGCTGGCGTCCTTC. As protein: CAWSDLGPLASF.

This rearrangement joins TRBV2 to TRBJ2-5; TRBD2 matches 10 bases. Trimming cost V 8 bases and J 1 base; bases outside gene matches: 4. CDR1 and CDR2 (germline): SNHLY, FYNNEI. The CDR3 is 14 amino acids. CDR3 protein: CASGLAGAQETQYF. The CDR3 DNA reads TGTGCCAGCGGCCTAGCGGGAGCCCAAGAGACCCAGTACTTC.

This clone was observed a single time. The gene calls are TRBV7-2 and TRBJ2-5; TRBD2 agrees at 7 bases. Germline values: CDR1 SGHTA, CDR2 FQGNSA. V was clipped by 8 bases and J by 2 bases; unmatched bases: 5. The CDR3 spans 13 residues. Here the CDR3 DNA reads TGTGCCAGCCGGTGGGGGGGACAAGAGACCCAGTACTTC. As protein: CASRWGGQETQYF.

The chain is built from TRBV16 and TRBJ2-7; TRBD1 might be the D (6 bases). Germline V lookup: CDR1 KGHSY, CDR2 FQNENV. The CDR3 covers 14 residues. The germline V and J ends were trimmed by 4 bases and 3 bases, with 13 bases remaining between them. CDR3 in amino acids: CASSPRDTIYEQYF. CDR3 nucleotide sequence: TGTGCCAGCAGCCCCAGGGACACTATCTACGAGCAGTACTTC.

The rearrangement joins TRBV14 to TRBJ1-1; 10 nucleotides match TRBD1. Germline lookup yields CDR1 SGHDN and CDR2 FVKESK. V was clipped by 2 bases and J by 7 bases; unmatched bases: 7. CDR3 length: 15 residues. CDR3 protein: CASSQSGQGRYEAFF. The CDR3 bases are TGTGCCAGCAGCCAATCGGGACAGGGGAGATATGAAGCTTTCTTT.

The CDR3 DNA follows: TGTGCCAGCAGTGAAGCGCTCCTAGCGGGAGATACGCAGTATTTT. Its protein is CASSEALLAGDTQYF. The V gene is TRBV2, the J gene TRBJ2-3, with 8 bases fitting TRBD2. Germline V gene sequence: CDR1 SNHLY, CDR2 FYNNEI. The CDR3 covers 15 residues. Trimming at V came to 0 bases and at J to 5 bases, leaving 4 bases not matched to a gene.

There are a few counts of this clone. The chain recombines TRBV6-1 with TRBJ1-3; D is unclear. This CDR3 is 14 amino acids long. CDR1 is MNHNS and CDR2 is SASEGT in the germline V gene. The ends were cut back, 7 bases at V and 2 bases at J, with 12 bases in the middle. Written as DNA, the CDR3 is TGTGCCAGCATCCTCGGGGTGGCTGGAAACACCATATATTTT. Protein product: CASILGVAGNTIYF.

The V gene is TRBV4-3, the J gene TRBJ2-2; possibly TRBD1 or TRBD2 for D (5 bases each). The V end lost 1 base, the J end lost 6 bases, and 18 bases lay between the germline ends. Germline V lookup: CDR1 LGHNA, CDR2 YSLEER. The CDR3 is 17 residues long. The CDR3 DNA sequence: TGCGCCAGCAGCCAAGTGATTTCCGGGGCGAGATCCGGGGAGCTGTTTTTT. This gives the protein CASSQVISGARSGELFF.

The chain combines TRBV7-9 with TRBJ1-3, with D unresolved. CDR1 is SEHNR, CDR2 FQNEAQ, per germline (reference sequence). V lost 2 bases and J lost 4, with 9 bases in between. The CDR3 has 14 amino acids. In nucleotides, the CDR3 is TGTGCCAGCAGCTTAAGCTCGGGAGGAAACACCATATATTTT. It is translated as CASSLSSGGNTIYF.

V usage is TRBV19 and J usage is TRBJ2-2, with 10 positions matching TRBD2. The germline CDR1 and CDR2 sequences are LNHDA and SQIVND (reference sequence). The CDR3 is 15 residues long. The ends lost 4 bases at V and 7 bases at J; junction bases unmatched: 6. The CDR3 loop is CASSTLAGEVGELFF. DNA for the CDR3: TGTGCCAGTAGTACTCTAGCGGGAGAGGTCGGGGAGCTGTTTTTT.

The chain is built from TRBV5-6 and TRBJ2-1; D not certain. The germline V gene encodes CDR1 SGHDT and CDR2 YYEEEE. V dropped 0 bases and J dropped 2 bases, with 15 bases sitting between them. This CDR3 spans 17 amino acids. The CDR3 loop reads CASSLESWRFTYNEQFF. The CDR3 DNA sequence: TGTGCCAGCAGCTTGGAGTCGTGGCGCTTTACCTACAATGAGCAGTTCTTC.

The chain joins TRBV18 to TRBJ2-2; D is unclear. Germline V gene lookup returns CDR1 KGHSH and CDR2 LQKENI. The CDR3 runs to 14 residues. With 0 bases removed from V and 8 bases from J, the gap between germline ends came to 10 bases. The CDR3 loop is CASSPPLWAGELFF. DNA of the CDR3: TGTGCCAGCTCACCACCGCTGTGGGCTGGGGAGCTGTTTTTT.

The gene calls are TRBV13 and TRBJ1-6; 9 nucleotides align to TRBD1. The J segment lost 10 bases and the V segment lost 5 bases, leaving 9 bases of the junction unmatched. Per germline, CDR1 PRHDT and CDR2 FYEKMQ (reference sequence). The CDR3 covers 15 residues. For the CDR3, the DNA is TGTGCCAGCAGCCCGACCGGGACAGGGAGATCACCCCTCCACTTT. It codes for CASSPTGTGRSPLHF.

This chain links TRBV27 with TRBJ2-7, with D possibly TRBD1 on 6 matching bases. The ends were cut back, 6 bases at V and 2 bases at J, with 20 bases in the middle. Germline V gene lookup returns CDR1 MNHEY and CDR2 SMNVEV (reference sequence). The CDR3 runs 16 residues. The CDR3 nucleotides read TGTGCCAGCAGATTAAAATTCAGGGGACCTCCCTACGAGCAGTACTTC. Translating it yields CASRLKFRGPPYEQYF.